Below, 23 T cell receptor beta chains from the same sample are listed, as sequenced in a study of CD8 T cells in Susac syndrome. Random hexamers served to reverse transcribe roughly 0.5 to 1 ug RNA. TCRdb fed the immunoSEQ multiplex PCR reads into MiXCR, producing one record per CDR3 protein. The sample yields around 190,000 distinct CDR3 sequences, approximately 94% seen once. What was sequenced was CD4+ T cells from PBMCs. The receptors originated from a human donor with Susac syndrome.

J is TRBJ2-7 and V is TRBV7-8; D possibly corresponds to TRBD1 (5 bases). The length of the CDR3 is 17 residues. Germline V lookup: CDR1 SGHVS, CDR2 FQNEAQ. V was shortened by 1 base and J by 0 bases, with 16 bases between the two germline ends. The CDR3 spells CASSLEVGRVSSYEQYF. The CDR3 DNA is TGTGCCAGCAGCTTAGAAGTCGGCAGGGTAAGCTCCTACGAGCAGTACTTC.

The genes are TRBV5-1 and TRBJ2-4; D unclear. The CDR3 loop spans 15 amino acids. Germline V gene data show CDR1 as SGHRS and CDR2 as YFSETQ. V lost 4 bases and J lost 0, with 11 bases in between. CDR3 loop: CASSIDRLAKNIQYF. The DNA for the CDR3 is TGCGCCAGCAGCATTGATCGCTTAGCCAAAAACATTCAGTACTTC.

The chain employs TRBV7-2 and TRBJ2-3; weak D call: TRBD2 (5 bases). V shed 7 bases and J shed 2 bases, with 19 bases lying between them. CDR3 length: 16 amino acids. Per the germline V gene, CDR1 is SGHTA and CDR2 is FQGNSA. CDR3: CASTQKGRVSTDTQYF. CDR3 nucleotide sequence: TGTGCCAGCACCCAAAAAGGGCGGGTCTCCACAGATACGCAGTATTTT.

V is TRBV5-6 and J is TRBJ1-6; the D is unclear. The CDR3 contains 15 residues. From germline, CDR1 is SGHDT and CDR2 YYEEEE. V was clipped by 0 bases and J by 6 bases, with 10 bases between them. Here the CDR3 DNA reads TGTGCCAGCAGCTTGGAAGGGAGGGCTAATTCACCCCTCCACTTT. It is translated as CASSLEGRANSPLHF.

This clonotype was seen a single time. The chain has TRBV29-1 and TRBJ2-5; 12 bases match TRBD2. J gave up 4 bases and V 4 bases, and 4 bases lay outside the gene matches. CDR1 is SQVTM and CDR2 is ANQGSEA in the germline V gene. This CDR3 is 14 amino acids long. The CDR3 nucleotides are TGCAGCGTTGTGTCTAGCGGGGGGGGAGAGACCCAGTACTTC. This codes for CSVVSSGGGETQYF.

Here the CDR3 DNA reads TGTGCCAGCAGCCGTCCTGGGTACGAGCAGTACTTC. This encodes CASSRPGYEQYF. This chain connects TRBV9 to TRBJ2-7; no reliable D call. Trimming stripped 4 bases from V and 4 bases from J, with 9 bases between. Germline V gives CDR1 SGDLS, CDR2 YYNGEE. The CDR3 contains 12 residues.

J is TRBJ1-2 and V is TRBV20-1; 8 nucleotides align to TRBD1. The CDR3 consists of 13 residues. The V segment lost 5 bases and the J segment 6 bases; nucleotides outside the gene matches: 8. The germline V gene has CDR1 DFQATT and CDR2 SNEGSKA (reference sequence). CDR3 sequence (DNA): TGCAGTGCTGGGATCGGGGGACAGGATGGCTACACCTTC. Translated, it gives CSAGIGGQDGYTF.

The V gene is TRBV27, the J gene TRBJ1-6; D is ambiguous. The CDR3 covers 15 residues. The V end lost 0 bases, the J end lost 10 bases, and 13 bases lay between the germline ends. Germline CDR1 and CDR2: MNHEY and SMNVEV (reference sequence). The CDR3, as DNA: TGTGCCAGCAGTTTATCGAAAGGGATGAGATCACCCCTCCACTTT. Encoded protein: CASSLSKGMRSPLHF.

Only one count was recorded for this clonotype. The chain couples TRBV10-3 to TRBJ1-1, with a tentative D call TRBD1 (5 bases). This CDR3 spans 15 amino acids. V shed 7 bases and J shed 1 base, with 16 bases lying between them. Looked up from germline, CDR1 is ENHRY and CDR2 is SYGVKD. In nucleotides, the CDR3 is TGTGCCATCATGGGGCAGGGTCGAGGGAACACTGAAGCTTTCTTT. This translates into CAIMGQGRGNTEAFF.

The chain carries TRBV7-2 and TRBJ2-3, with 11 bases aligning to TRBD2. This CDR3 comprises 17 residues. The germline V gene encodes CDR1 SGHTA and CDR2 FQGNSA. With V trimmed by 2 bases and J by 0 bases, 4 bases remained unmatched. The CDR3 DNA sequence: TGTGCCAGCAGCTTATTAGCGGGGGGGCCGAGCACAGATACGCAGTATTTT. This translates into CASSLLAGGPSTDTQYF.

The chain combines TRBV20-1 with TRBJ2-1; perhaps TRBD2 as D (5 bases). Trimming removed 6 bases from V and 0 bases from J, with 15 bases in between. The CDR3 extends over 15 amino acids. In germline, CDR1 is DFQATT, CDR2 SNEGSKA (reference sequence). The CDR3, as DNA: TGCAGTGCCGACCGGGGTTCCCCCTCCTACAATGAGCAGTTCTTC. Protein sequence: CSADRGSPSYNEQFF.

The CDR3 loop reads CSVPFGGGYGYTF. CDR3 sequence (DNA): TGCAGCGTTCCGTTTGGGGGTGGCTATGGCTACACCTTC. The J gene is TRBJ1-2, the V gene TRBV29-1; weak D call: TRBD1 (5 bases). The germline CDR1 and CDR2 sequences are SQVTM and ANQGSEA. The CDR3 has 13 amino acids. V was shortened by 5 bases and J by 4 bases, with 14 bases between the two germline ends.

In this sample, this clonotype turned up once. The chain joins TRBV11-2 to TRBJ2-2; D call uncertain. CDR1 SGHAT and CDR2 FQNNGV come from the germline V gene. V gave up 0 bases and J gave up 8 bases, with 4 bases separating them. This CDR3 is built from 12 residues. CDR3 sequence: CASSLDRGELFF. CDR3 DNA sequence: TGTGCCAGCAGCTTAGATCGGGGGGAGCTGTTTTTT.

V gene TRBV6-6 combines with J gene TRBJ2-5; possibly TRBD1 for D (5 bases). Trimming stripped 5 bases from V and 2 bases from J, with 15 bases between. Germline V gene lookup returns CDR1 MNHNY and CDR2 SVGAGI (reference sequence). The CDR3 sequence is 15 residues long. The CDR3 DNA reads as TGTGCCAGCAGTCCGGGCAGCCAGGGTCAAGAGACCCAGTACTTC. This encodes CASSPGSQGQETQYF.

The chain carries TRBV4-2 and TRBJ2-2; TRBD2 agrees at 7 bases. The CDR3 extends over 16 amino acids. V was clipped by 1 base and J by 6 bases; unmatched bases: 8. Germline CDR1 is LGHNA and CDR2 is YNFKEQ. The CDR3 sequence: CASSQVRGGMAGELFF. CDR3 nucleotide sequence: TGTGCCAGCAGCCAAGTCCGGGGAGGGATGGCCGGGGAGCTGTTTTTT.

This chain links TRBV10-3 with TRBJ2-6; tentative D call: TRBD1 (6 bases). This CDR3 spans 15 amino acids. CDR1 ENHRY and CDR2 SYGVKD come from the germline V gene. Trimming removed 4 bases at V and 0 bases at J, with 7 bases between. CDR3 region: CAISGTVSGANVLTF. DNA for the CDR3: TGTGCCATCAGTGGGACAGTCTCTGGGGCCAACGTCCTGACTTTC.

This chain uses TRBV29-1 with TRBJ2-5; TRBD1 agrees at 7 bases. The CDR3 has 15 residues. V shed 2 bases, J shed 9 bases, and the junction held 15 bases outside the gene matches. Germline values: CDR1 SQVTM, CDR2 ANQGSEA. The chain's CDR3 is CSVEPLGTVNEAQYF. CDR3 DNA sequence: TGCAGCGTTGAACCGCTTGGGACAGTAAATGAGGCCCAGTACTTC.

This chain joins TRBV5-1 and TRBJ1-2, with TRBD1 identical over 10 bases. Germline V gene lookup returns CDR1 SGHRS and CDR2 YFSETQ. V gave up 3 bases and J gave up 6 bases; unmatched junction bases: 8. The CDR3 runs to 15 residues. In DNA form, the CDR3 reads TGCGCCAGCAGCTCGACCTCGGACAGGGGGAATGGCTACACCTTC. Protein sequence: CASSSTSDRGNGYTF.

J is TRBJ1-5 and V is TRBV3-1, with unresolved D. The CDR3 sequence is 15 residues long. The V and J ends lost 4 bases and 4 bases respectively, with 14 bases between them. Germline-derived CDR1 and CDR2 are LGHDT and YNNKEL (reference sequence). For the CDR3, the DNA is TGTGCCAGCAGCCCTAGAGGTACCGAGAATCAGCCCCAGCATTTT. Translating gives CASSPRGTENQPQHF.

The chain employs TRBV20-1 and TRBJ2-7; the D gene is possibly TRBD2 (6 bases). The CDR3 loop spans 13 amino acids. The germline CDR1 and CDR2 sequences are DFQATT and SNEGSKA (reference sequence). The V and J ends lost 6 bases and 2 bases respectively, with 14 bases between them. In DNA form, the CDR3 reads TGCAGTGCATTAAGTGGAGGGGCCTACGAGCAGTACTTC. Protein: CSALSGGAYEQYF.

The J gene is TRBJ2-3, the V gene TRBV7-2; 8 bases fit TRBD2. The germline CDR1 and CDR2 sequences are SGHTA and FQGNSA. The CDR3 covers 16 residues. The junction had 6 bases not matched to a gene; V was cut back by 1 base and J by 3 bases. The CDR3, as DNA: TGTGCCAGCAGCTTAGGGACGGGGGGGCAGACAGATACGCAGTATTTT. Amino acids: CASSLGTGGQTDTQYF.

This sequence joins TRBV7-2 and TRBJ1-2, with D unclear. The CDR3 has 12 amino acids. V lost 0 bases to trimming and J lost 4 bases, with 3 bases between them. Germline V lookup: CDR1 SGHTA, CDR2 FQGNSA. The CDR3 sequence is CASSLATYGYTF. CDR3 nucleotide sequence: TGTGCCAGCAGCTTAGCCACCTATGGCTACACCTTC.

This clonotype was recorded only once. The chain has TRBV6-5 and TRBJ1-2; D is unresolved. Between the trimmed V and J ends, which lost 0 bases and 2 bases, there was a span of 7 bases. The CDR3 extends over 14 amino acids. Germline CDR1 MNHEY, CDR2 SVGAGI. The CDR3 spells CASSYSKQNYGYTF. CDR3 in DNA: TGTGCCAGCAGTTACTCGAAACAAAACTATGGCTACACCTTC.